One sample yielded the 27 T cell receptor beta chains listed below, sequenced in a study of blood T cell repertoires in COVID-19. The protocol was immunoSEQ multiplex PCR, while the TCRdb copy is restricted to in-frame clones and leaves out a portion. The sample lists approximately 70,000 clones, 82% occurring once. Sequencing was performed on peripheral blood. Receptor source: a human donor in a cohort sampled during active COVID-19.

The V and J genes are TRBV2 and TRBJ2-7, with 9 bases lining up with TRBD1. Germline lookup yields CDR1 SNHLY and CDR2 FYNNEI. V shed 8 bases, J shed 2 bases, and the junction held 7 bases outside the gene matches. The CDR3 is 14 amino acids. The CDR3 protein is CASQKTGGPYEQYF. The CDR3 nucleotides read TGTGCCAGCCAAAAGACAGGGGGGCCCTACGAGCAGTACTTC.

This clone occurred once. The chain employs TRBV12-3 or TRBV12-4 and TRBJ2-7; D unclear. The CDR3 consists of 12 residues. V lost 1 base and J lost 6, with 7 bases in between. The CDR3 DNA sequence: TGTGCCAGCAGTTTAGAGCCGGGCGAGCAGTACTTC. Amino acid sequence: CASSLEPGEQYF.

In its sample, this clone was seen a few times. Here the CDR3 DNA reads TGTGCCAGCAGCTTAGGACAAATCATGAACACTGAAGCTTTCTTT. Protein: CASSLGQIMNTEAFF. This chain links TRBV7-9 with TRBJ1-1; D not certain. CDR1 and CDR2 (germline): SEHNR, FQNEAQ (reference sequence). Deletions cut 1 base from V and 0 bases from J, with 9 bases between. The CDR3 consists of 15 residues.

The rearrangement links TRBV25-1 to TRBJ2-5; 7 nucleotides agree with TRBD1. The V gene's germline CDR1 is MGHDK and CDR2 SYGVNS. There are 14 residues in the CDR3. With 7 bases clipped from V and 5 bases from J, the junction kept 10 bases outside the gene matches. The CDR3 sequence: CASTGMQGVETQYF. CDR3 DNA: TGTGCCAGCACCGGAATGCAGGGGGTGGAGACCCAGTACTTC. The variable domain in full, with the rest retrieved from reference TRBV25-1 and TRBJ2-5, is EADIYQTPRYLVIGTGKKITLECSQTMGHDKMYWYQQDPGMELHLIHYSYGVNSTEKGDLSSESTVSRIRTEHFPLTLESARPSHTSQYLCASTGMQGVETQYFGPGTRLLVL.

The chain combines TRBV5-4 with TRBJ2-2; TRBD1 agrees at 7 bases. The V segment lost 4 bases and the J segment 2 bases; nucleotides outside the gene matches: 5. This CDR3 comprises 15 residues. The germline gives CDR1 SGHNT, CDR2 YYREEE (reference sequence). Written as DNA, the CDR3 is TGTGCCAGCAGCAAAGGACAGGATAACACCGGGGAGCTGTTTTTT. Protein sequence: CASSKGQDNTGELFF.

V gene TRBV23-1 combines with J gene TRBJ1-1, with 8 bases lining up with TRBD1. TRBV23-1 is an ORF, and what it does is uncertain. This CDR3 region has 16 residues. The trim removed 0 bases at V and 1 base at J, leaving 4 bases unmatched. The CDR3 nucleotides are TGCGCCAGCAGTCAATCCAAGGGACAGGAGAACACTGAAGCTTTCTTT. Residues: CASSQSKGQENTEAFF.

A single count supports this clone. A junction end diverges from the germline sequence, so it may reflect a read error. The chain links TRBV29-1 to TRBJ1-1; D is perhaps TRBD1 (6 bases). The CDR3 is 12 amino acids. CDR1 and CDR2 from the germline V gene are SQVTM and ANQGSEA. The CDR3 loop reads CSAEQGNTEAFF. The CDR3 bases are TGCAGCGCTGAACAGGGGAACACTGAAGCTTTCTTT.

The rearrangement uses TRBV19 and TRBJ1-5; no firm D call. CDR3 size: 12 residues. The V end was cut by 7 bases, the J end by 0 bases, with 4 bases between. Germline V gene sequence: CDR1 LNHDA, CDR2 SQIVND (reference sequence). CDR3 bases: TGTGCCAGTACAGGTAGCAATCAGCCCCAGCATTTT. Its protein product is CASTGSNQPQHF. Full variable domain (rest looked up from reference TRBV19 and TRBJ1-5): DGGITQSPKYLFRKEGQNVTLSCEQNLNHDAMYWYRQDPGQGLRLIYYSQIVNDFQKGDIAEGYSVSREKKESFPLTVTSAQKNPTAFYLCASTGSNQPQHFGDGTRLSIL.

V usage is TRBV27 and J usage is TRBJ1-1; 9 bases are shared with TRBD1. The CDR3 is 16 amino acids. V trimming: 4 bases; J trimming: 2 bases; junction bases outside the gene matches: 8. Germline V gene lookup returns CDR1 MNHEY and CDR2 SMNVEV (reference sequence). As DNA, the CDR3 is TGTGCCAGCAGTTATCCGACAGGGGGGGGAAACACTGAAGCTTTCTTT. Translated: CASSYPTGGGNTEAFF.

The DNA of the CDR3 is TGTGCCAGCAGTCAAGGACAGGGGAACTACGAGCAGTACTTC. It encodes CASSQGQGNYEQYF. V and J are TRBV7-2 and TRBJ2-7; 9 nucleotides line up with TRBD1. The CDR3 has 14 amino acids. Looked up from germline, CDR1 is SGHTA and CDR2 is FQGNSA. J gave up 3 bases and V 6 bases, and 6 bases lay outside the gene matches.

The V gene is TRBV6-5, the J gene TRBJ2-7; 9 bases align to TRBD2. There are 14 residues in the CDR3. V gave up 5 bases and J gave up 5 bases; unmatched junction bases: 7. CDR1 and CDR2 from the germline V gene are MNHEY and SVGAGI. CDR3: CASSPRGGYDEQYF. For the CDR3, the DNA is TGTGCCAGCAGTCCGCGGGGGGGCTACGACGAGCAGTACTTC.

The V gene is TRBV28, the J gene TRBJ2-7, with a weak D call TRBD2 (6 bases). V lost 5 bases and J lost 2, with 19 bases in between. This CDR3 is built from 16 residues. CDR1 and CDR2 from the germline V gene are MDHEN and SYDVKM. CDR3 sequence reads: CASSPATAGRTYEQYF. Here the CDR3 DNA reads TGTGCCAGCAGTCCGGCTACGGCGGGGAGGACCTACGAGCAGTACTTC.

This clone was counted only a few times. This sequence joins TRBV6-5 and TRBJ1-4, with TRBD1 matching over 7 bases. The trim removed 6 bases at V and 3 bases at J, leaving 1 base unmatched. The CDR3 covers 13 residues. Germline CDR1 and CDR2: MNHEY and SVGAGI. The CDR3 protein is CASRTGPNEKLFF. The CDR3 DNA reads TGTGCCAGCAGGACAGGGCCTAATGAAAAACTGTTTTTT.

This clone was observed a handful of times. This sequence joins TRBV12-3 or TRBV12-4 and TRBJ1-5; 9 nucleotides line up with TRBD1. The CDR3 loop spans 13 amino acids. V was pared by 4 bases and J by 5 bases, with 0 bases of the junction left unmatched. The CDR3 loop is CASSWDRDQPQHF. In DNA form, the CDR3 reads TGTGCCAGCAGTTGGGACAGGGATCAGCCCCAGCATTTT.

This clone is a singleton in its sample. This chain links TRBV6-1 with TRBJ2-3; D ambiguous. Germline lookup yields CDR1 MNHNS and CDR2 SASEGT. The length of the CDR3 is 13 residues. With 0 bases removed from V and 10 bases from J, the gap between germline ends came to 11 bases. The CDR3: CASSEARHRPQYF. The CDR3 coding sequence is TGTGCCAGCAGTGAAGCGAGACACCGCCCGCAGTATTTT.

The rearrangement uses TRBV19 and TRBJ1-5, with D possibly TRBD1 on 6 matching bases. CDR1 is LNHDA, CDR2 SQIVND, per germline (reference sequence). The germline V and J ends were trimmed by 5 bases and 0 bases, with 14 bases remaining between them. The CDR3 has 16 residues. The CDR3 here is CASSVGQQYSNQPQHF. The DNA of the CDR3 is TGTGCCAGTAGTGTCGGACAGCAATATAGCAATCAGCCCCAGCATTTT.

The V and J genes are TRBV2 and TRBJ1-2; D possibly corresponds to TRBD1 (6 bases). V was cut by 5 bases and J by 4 bases, with 17 bases left in between. Germline V CDR1 and CDR2: SNHLY, FYNNEI. The length of the CDR3 is 15 residues. CDR3 residues: CASSPGTSLLYGYTF. The CDR3, as DNA: TGTGCCAGCAGTCCCGGGACATCTTTGCTCTATGGCTACACCTTC.

This clone is labeled as medium-sized. The chain links TRBV7-9 to TRBJ1-1, with no clear D. The CDR3 consists of 13 residues. The germline V and J ends were trimmed by 4 bases and 0 bases, with 6 bases remaining between them. Germline V CDR1 and CDR2: SEHNR, FQNEAQ (reference sequence). The DNA for the CDR3 is TGTGCCAGCAGCTCTAACTTGAACACTGAAGCTTTCTTT. Amino acids: CASSSNLNTEAFF.

The gene calls are TRBV11-2 and TRBJ1-1, with D maybe TRBD1 (5 bases). Trimming shortened V by 6 bases and J by 5 bases, and 13 bases separated the two germline ends. Per germline, CDR1 SGHAT and CDR2 FQNNGV. The CDR3 runs 13 residues. The CDR3 sequence: CASRNWGRTEAFF. Written as DNA, the CDR3 is TGTGCCAGCAGAAATTGGGGGAGGACTGAAGCTTTCTTT.

The chain employs TRBV21-1 and TRBJ2-7; the table assigns TRBD1, which was not confirmed against the DNA. TRBV21-1 is a recognized pseudogene. This CDR3 spans 15 amino acids. Written as DNA, the CDR3 is TGTGCCAGCAGCTCGACCGGGACAGGGGTCCACGAGCAGTACTTC. Translating gives CASSSTGTGVHEQYF.

The chain joins TRBV12-3 or TRBV12-4 to TRBJ1-5, with TRBD1 as a possible D gene (5 bases). The ends were cut back, 5 bases at V and 9 bases at J, with 11 bases in the middle. This CDR3 has 12 amino acids. The CDR3: CASSPGGAPQHF. The CDR3 nucleotides are TGTGCCAGCAGTCCCGGTGGGGCGCCCCAGCATTTT.

This chain joins TRBV6-5 and TRBJ1-2, with 7 bases identical to TRBD1. Unmatched junction bases numbered 11, after V lost 6 bases and J lost 7 bases. This CDR3 region has 14 residues. CDR1 is MNHEY, CDR2 SVGAGI, per germline. CDR3 residues: CASRVQGSLGGYTF. CDR3 nucleotide sequence: TGTGCCAGCAGAGTACAGGGGAGCTTGGGTGGCTACACCTTC.

The chain links TRBV5-4 to TRBJ2-1; 8 bases agree with TRBD2. V trimming: 0 bases; J trimming: 0 bases; junction bases outside the gene matches: 5. The CDR3 covers 17 residues. The V gene's germline CDR1 is SGHNT and CDR2 YYREEE (reference sequence). The CDR3 sequence: CASSLEVSGDSYNEQFF. CDR3 bases: TGTGCCAGCAGCTTGGAGGTTAGCGGGGACTCCTACAATGAGCAGTTCTTC.

This clone was observed a handful of times. The V gene is TRBV3-1 (or the pseudogene TRBV3-2), the J gene TRBJ1-2; TRBD1 is a possible D gene (6 bases). CDR3 length: 14 amino acids. The germline gives CDR1 LGHDT, CDR2 YNNKEL (reference sequence). V lost 5 bases to trimming and J lost 4 bases, with 14 bases between them. CDR3 DNA: TGTGCCAGCAGCTCCAATAGGGGGACCTATGGCTACACCTTC. Its protein is CASSSNRGTYGYTF.

Only a few counts were recorded for this clone. The chain joins TRBV19 to TRBJ1-5; unclear D gene. Germline assignment: CDR1 LNHDA and CDR2 SQIVND (reference sequence). The ends were cut back, 1 base at V and 0 bases at J, with 13 bases in the middle. CDR3 length equals 17 residues. CDR3 region: CASSIVRPADSNQPQHF. The CDR3 nucleotides are TGTGCCAGTAGTATAGTAAGGCCAGCGGATAGCAATCAGCCCCAGCATTTT.

The chain carries TRBV6-2 or TRBV6-3 and TRBJ1-1; 8 bases match TRBD1. The CDR3 is 16 residues long. CDR1 is MNHEY and CDR2 is SVGEGT in the germline V gene. V shed 2 bases, J shed 5 bases, and the junction held 10 bases outside the gene matches. Here the CDR3 reads CASSYVQGASGTEAFF. The CDR3 DNA reads TGTGCCAGCAGTTACGTTCAGGGGGCGAGTGGAACTGAAGCTTTCTTT.

The rearrangement joins TRBV5-4 to TRBJ1-5; perhaps TRBD1 as D (6 bases). Per the germline V gene, CDR1 is SGHNT and CDR2 is YYREEE (reference sequence). The CDR3 covers 16 residues. Trimming took 2 bases from V and 0 from J, leaving 12 bases between them. CDR3 sequence reads: CASSFGGAYSNQPQHF. Written as DNA, the CDR3 is TGTGCCAGCAGCTTCGGGGGGGCATATAGCAATCAGCCCCAGCATTTT.